This TCR beta chain was sequenced in a study of blood T cell repertoires in COVID-19. Study-wide background: Acute and convalescent COVID-19 samples came from the United States, Italy and Spain. PBMCs, B-cell-depleted T cells, or T cells provided the cDNA or gDNA that made up the material.

Clones were sequenced by immunoSEQ multiplex PCR, and TCRdb holds only the in-frame ones, with some missing. The table lists roughly 57,000 clones, 77% of them singletons, with roughly 45% in the top ten. Germline CDR1 reads LNHDA; CDR2 reads SQIVND (reference sequence). The CDR3 consists of 13 residues. Trimming removed 0 bases from V and 6 bases from J; junction bases left unmatched: 1. V usage is TRBV19 and J usage is TRBJ2-7, with 8 bases that match TRBD1. This sequence was found in a man aged 65 to 79 with active or convalescent COVID-19. Sequences were obtained from peripheral blood. The CDR3 region has the DNA TGTGCCAGTAGTATAGACAGGGGGCTCGAGCAGTACTTC. Protein product: CASSIDRGLEQYF.